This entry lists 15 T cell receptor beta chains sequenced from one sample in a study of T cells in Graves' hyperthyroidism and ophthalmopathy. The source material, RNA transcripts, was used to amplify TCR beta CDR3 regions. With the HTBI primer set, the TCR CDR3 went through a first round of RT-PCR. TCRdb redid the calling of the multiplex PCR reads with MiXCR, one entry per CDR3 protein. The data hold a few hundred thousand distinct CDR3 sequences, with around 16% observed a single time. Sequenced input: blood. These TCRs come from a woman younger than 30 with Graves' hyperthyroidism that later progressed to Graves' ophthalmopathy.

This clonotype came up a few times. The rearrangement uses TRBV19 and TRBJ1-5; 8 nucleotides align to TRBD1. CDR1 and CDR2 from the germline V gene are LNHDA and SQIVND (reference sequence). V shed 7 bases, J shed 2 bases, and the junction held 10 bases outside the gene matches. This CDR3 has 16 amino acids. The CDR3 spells CASNPTGALGNQPQHF. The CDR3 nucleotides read TGTGCCAGTAACCCGACAGGGGCATTGGGCAATCAGCCCCAGCATTTT.

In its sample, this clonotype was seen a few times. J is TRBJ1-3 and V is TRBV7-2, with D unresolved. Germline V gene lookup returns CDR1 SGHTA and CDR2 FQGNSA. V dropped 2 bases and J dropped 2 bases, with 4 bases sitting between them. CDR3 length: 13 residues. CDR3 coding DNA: TGTGCCAGCAGCTTACTCGCTGGAAACACCATATATTTT. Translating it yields CASSLLAGNTIYF. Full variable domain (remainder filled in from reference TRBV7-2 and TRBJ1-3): GAGVSQSPSNKVTEKGKDVELRCDPISGHTALYWYRQSLGQGLEFLIYFQGNSAPDKSGLPSDRFSAERTGGSVSTLTIQRTQQEDSAVYLCASSLLAGNTIYFGEGSWLTVV.

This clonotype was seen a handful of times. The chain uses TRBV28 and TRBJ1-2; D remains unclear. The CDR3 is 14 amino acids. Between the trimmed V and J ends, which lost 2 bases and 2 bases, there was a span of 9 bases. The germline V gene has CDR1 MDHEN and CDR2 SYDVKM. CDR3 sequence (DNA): TGTGCCAGCAGTTTACTGACGAGAAACTATGGCTACACCTTC. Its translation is CASSLLTRNYGYTF.

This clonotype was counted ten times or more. As DNA, the CDR3 is TGTGCCAGCAGCTTAGTCTACAGTCTAGGGAGCGGGGAGCTGTTTTTT. This translates into CASSLVYSLGSGELFF. V gene TRBV7-2 combines with J gene TRBJ2-2, with D maybe TRBD2 (5 bases). Trimming cost V 1 base and J 7 bases, with 16 bases left between them. This CDR3 has 16 residues. CDR1 and CDR2 (germline): SGHTA, FQGNSA.

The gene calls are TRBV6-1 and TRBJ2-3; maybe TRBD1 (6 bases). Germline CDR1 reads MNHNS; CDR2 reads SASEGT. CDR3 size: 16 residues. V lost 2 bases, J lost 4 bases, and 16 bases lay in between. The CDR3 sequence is CASSERVQGKSDTQYF. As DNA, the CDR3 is TGTGCCAGCAGTGAACGGGTCCAGGGGAAATCAGATACGCAGTATTTT.

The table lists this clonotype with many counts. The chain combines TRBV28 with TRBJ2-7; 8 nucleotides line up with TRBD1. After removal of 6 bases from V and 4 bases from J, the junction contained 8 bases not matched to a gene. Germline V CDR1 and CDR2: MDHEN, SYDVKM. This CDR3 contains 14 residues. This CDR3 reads CASRLEQGAYEQYF. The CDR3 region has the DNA TGTGCCAGCAGGTTGGAGCAGGGGGCTTACGAGCAGTACTTC.

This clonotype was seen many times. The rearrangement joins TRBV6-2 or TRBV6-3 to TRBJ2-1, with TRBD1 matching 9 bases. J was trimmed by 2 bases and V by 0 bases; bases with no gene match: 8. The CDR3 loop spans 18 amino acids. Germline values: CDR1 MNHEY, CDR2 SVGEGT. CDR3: CASSYSIEGQGTYNEQFF. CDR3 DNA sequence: TGTGCCAGCAGTTACTCGATTGAAGGACAGGGGACCTACAATGAGCAGTTCTTC.

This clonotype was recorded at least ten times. CDR3 bases: TGTGCCAGCAGCCAAATCGCGGGACACTCAAACACCGGGGAGCTGTTTTTT. Its translation is CASSQIAGHSNTGELFF. The J gene is TRBJ2-2, the V gene TRBV3-1; D assignment may be TRBD1 or TRBD2 (6 bases each). Germline V CDR1 and CDR2: LGHDT, YNNKEL (reference sequence). V lost 2 bases and J lost 2, with 15 bases in between. The CDR3 covers 17 residues.

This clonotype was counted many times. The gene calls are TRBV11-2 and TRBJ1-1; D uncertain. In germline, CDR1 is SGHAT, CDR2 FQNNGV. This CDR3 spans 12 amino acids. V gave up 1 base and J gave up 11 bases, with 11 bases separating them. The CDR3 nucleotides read TGTGCCAGCAGCTTAGCTTTCAGCTCCGCTTTCTTT. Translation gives CASSLAFSSAFF.

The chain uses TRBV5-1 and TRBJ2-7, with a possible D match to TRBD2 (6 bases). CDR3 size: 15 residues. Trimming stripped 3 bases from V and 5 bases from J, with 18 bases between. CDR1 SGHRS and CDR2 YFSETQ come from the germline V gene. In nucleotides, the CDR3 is TGCGCCAGCAGCTCCAGACTAGAAGGAATCAACGAGCAGTACTTC. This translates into CASSSRLEGINEQYF.

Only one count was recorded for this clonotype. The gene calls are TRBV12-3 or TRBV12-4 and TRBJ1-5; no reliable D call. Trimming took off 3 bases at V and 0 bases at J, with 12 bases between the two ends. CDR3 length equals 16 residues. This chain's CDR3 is CASSFGGRNSNQPQHF. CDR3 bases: TGTGCCAGCAGTTTCGGAGGCAGAAATAGCAATCAGCCCCAGCATTTT.

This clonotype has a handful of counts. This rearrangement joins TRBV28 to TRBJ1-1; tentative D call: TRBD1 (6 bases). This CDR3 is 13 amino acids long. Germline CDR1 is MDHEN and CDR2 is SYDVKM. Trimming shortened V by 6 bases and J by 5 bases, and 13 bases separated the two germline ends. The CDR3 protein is CASSTEGGTEAFF. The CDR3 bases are TGTGCCAGCAGCACCGAGGGGGGGACTGAAGCTTTCTTT.

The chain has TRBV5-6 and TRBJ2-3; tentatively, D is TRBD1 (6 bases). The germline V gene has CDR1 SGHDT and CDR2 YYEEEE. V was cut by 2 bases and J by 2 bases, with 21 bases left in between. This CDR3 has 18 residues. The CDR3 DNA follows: TGTGCCAGCAGCTTTGACACCTCGGGACACTTTCTCACAGATACGCAGTATTTT. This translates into CASSFDTSGHFLTDTQYF. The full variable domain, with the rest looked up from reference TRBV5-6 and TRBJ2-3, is DAGVTQSPTHLIKTRGQQVTLRCSPKSGHDTVSWYQQALGQGPQFIFQYYEEEERQRGNFPDRFSGHQFPNYSSELNVNALLLGDSALYLCASSFDTSGHFLTDTQYFGPGTRLTVL.

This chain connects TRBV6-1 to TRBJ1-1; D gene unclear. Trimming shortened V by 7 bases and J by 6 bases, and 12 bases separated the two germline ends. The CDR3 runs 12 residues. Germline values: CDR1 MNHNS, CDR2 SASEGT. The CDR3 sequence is CASTPLEAEAFF. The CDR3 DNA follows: TGTGCCAGCACCCCTCTCGAGGCTGAAGCTTTCTTT.

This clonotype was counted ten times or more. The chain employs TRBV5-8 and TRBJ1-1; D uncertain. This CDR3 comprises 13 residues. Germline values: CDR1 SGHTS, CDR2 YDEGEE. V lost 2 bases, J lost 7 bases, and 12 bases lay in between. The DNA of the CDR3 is TGTGCCAGCAGCTTCTCAGGACGGGTTGAAGCTTTCTTT. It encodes CASSFSGRVEAFF.